This T cell receptor (beta chain) was sequenced for a study of cytomegalovirus exposure and HLA in healthy donors. General study results and limits: Differences between HLA loci emerged in a later analysis of TCR association rates, with DRB1 most and HLA-C fewest. Roughly uniform depth of sequencing across donors was assumed in presence/absence analyses. Analysis performed later found roughly 18,000 TCR beta sequences associated with HLA alleles at 0.05 false discovery rate.

It was with 60 Vbeta and 13 Jbeta primers that the PCR ran. Clones were sequenced by immunoSEQ multiplex PCR, and TCRdb holds only the in-frame ones, with some missing. The sample has over 30,000 clones, roughly 80% seen once. Germline V CDR1 and CDR2: MNHEY, SMNVEV (reference sequence). The CDR3 runs to 15 residues. Losses at the gene ends were 8 bases for V and 2 bases for J; bases not matched to a gene: 10. Points on this clone: Its antigen is unknown.

Sequencing used PBMCs. The receptor's source is a male donor in good health and CMV-seronegative. The chain couples TRBV27 to TRBJ2-7; TRBD2 matches 9 bases. The CDR3 protein is CASYDLTSGPYEQYF. In nucleotides, the CDR3 is TGTGCCAGCTACGACCTGACTAGCGGACCCTACGAGCAGTACTTC.